A single sample is the source of the 10 T cell receptor beta chains below, sequenced in a study of T cells expressing NK-cell markers. TCRdb processed the 5' RACE reads again and assigns one entry to each CDR3 protein, with no DNA. Its clone listing holds 500,000 to 600,000 distinct CDR3 sequences. The material sequenced was blood T cells: a sorted CD56 or NKG2C T cell subset, CD4+ or CD8+ T cells, or bulk PBMC T cells (not recorded which). These TCRs come from a man younger than 35 in good health.

CDR3 sequence: CASSLSTGGGYTF. The rearrangement links TRBV7-2 to TRBJ1-2; TCRdb names TRBD1, which stays unverified in the absence of DNA. From germline, CDR1 is SGHTA and CDR2 FQGNSA. This CDR3 contains 13 residues.

The V gene is TRBV20-1, the J gene TRBJ2-2; TCRdb returns TRBD1, unconfirmable since there is no DNA. Per the germline V gene, CDR1 is DFQATT and CDR2 is SNEGSKA (reference sequence). There are 14 residues in the CDR3. The CDR3 reads CSAYPGPNTGELFF.

The J gene is TRBJ2-5, the V gene TRBV6-1; TCRdb picks TRBD1, but there is no DNA to check that call. Germline CDR1 is MNHNS and CDR2 is SASEGT. CDR3 length: 15 amino acids. The CDR3 reads CASSPTPGRQETQYF.

J is TRBJ1-3 and V is TRBV7-9. The length of the CDR3 is 12 residues. Germline V lookup: CDR1 SEHNR, CDR2 FQNEAQ (reference sequence). CDR3 residues: CASSLEAGDIYF.

This sequence joins TRBV11-1 and TRBJ2-3; TCRdb indicates TRBD1, and absent DNA this call remains unverified. Germline CDR1 SGHAT, CDR2 FQDESV (reference sequence). The CDR3 has 20 amino acids. CDR3 protein: CASSLGSPTAAGQPTYTQYF.

The V gene is TRBV5-1, the J gene TRBJ1-2; TCRdb names TRBD1, which stays unverified in the absence of DNA. The CDR3 length is 17 residues. Germline-derived CDR1 and CDR2 are SGHRS and YFSETQ. CDR3 residues: CASSLLGPSTGVYGYTF.

The chain combines TRBV7-8 with TRBJ2-1; without DNA, the TCRdb call of TRBD1 cannot be checked. CDR3 size: 15 residues. CDR1 and CDR2 from the germline V gene are SGHVS and FQNEAQ. The CDR3 is CASSLAQGPRNEQFF.

The chain carries TRBV5-1 and TRBJ2-5; TCRdb lists TRBD1, though no DNA is available to test this call. The CDR3 is 15 residues long. Germline V gene sequence: CDR1 SGHRS, CDR2 YFSETQ. CDR3 in amino acids: CASSLGVPFQETQYF.

The chain has TRBV11-2 and TRBJ2-7; the D call of TRBD2 rests on TCRdb alone, since no DNA is present to check it. CDR3 length: 16 residues. Germline V CDR1 and CDR2: SGHAT, FQNNGV. CDR3 in amino acids: CASSLTGLAGAGEQYF.

The J gene is TRBJ2-2, the V gene TRBV27; TCRdb outputs TRBD1, but without DNA this stays unchecked. CDR1 is MNHEY, CDR2 SMNVEV, per germline (reference sequence). The CDR3 sequence is 16 residues long. CDR3 sequence: CASSFVAGDNTGELFF.